A single sample is the source of the 21 T cell receptor beta chains below, sequenced in a study of blood T cell repertoires in COVID-19. The table came from immunoSEQ multiplex PCR; TCRdb's copy has only in-frame clones and leaves some out. Among some 250,000 clones listed, roughly nine tenths were seen once. The specimen was PBMCs or T cells enriched from blood (not recorded which). The receptor source for this set is a human donor in a cohort exposed to, infected with or recovered from COVID-19 (not recorded which). The donor label of this sample is uncertain.

The rearrangement uses TRBV9 and TRBJ2-3, with D tentatively TRBD2 (6 bases). The CDR3 spans 16 residues. Looked up from germline, CDR1 is SGDLS and CDR2 is YYNGEE. The ends were cut back, 2 bases at V and 4 bases at J, with 17 bases in the middle. This CDR3 reads CASSVGLRSGSDTQYF. The CDR3 DNA is TGTGCCAGCAGCGTCGGACTAAGGAGCGGTTCAGATACGCAGTATTTT.

This chain connects TRBV30 to TRBJ1-1; D is ambiguous. The V and J ends lost 5 bases and 1 base respectively, with 20 bases between them. This CDR3 is built from 16 residues. The germline gives CDR1 GTSNPN, CDR2 SVGIG (reference sequence). CDR3 bases: TGTGCCTGGGCCCCACCTATGTGGCGGGAGAACACTGAAGCTTTCTTT. Protein: CAWAPPMWRENTEAFF.

The chain carries TRBV5-1 and TRBJ2-1, with 8 bases lining up with TRBD1. V was pared by 5 bases and J by 9 bases, with 4 bases of the junction left unmatched. In germline, CDR1 is SGHRS, CDR2 YFSETQ. The CDR3 is 12 residues long. In DNA form, the CDR3 reads TGCGCCAGCAGTCGACAGGGGAGTGAGCAGTTCTTC. It encodes CASSRQGSEQFF.

This clone was counted a few times. The chain is built from TRBV3-1 (or the pseudogene TRBV3-2) and TRBJ2-1; 11 nucleotides align to TRBD1. Germline V gene sequence: CDR1 LGHDT, CDR2 YNNKEL (reference sequence). V gave up 0 bases and J gave up 9 bases; unmatched junction bases: 1. The CDR3 has 14 residues. CDR3 DNA sequence: TGTGCCAGCAGCCAAGAAGGGACAGGGGGTGAGCAGTTCTTC. Translation: CASSQEGTGGEQFF.

This CDR3 is CASSFDAGTVNTEAFF. CDR3 nucleotide sequence: TGTGCCAGCAGCTTTGATGCCGGGACAGTGAACACTGAAGCTTTCTTT. The chain combines TRBV11-1 with TRBJ1-1; TRBD1 aligns across 7 bases. Germline V gene lookup returns CDR1 SGHAT and CDR2 FQDESV (reference sequence). V shed 3 bases and J 0 bases; nucleotides not matched to a gene: 7. This CDR3 contains 16 residues.

The gene calls are TRBV4-2 and TRBJ2-4; D ambiguous. The germline V gene has CDR1 LGHNA and CDR2 YNFKEQ. The CDR3 contains 15 residues. V was trimmed by 0 bases and J by 7 bases, leaving 13 bases between them. CDR3 protein: CASSQEGMSGNIQYF. CDR3 nucleotides: TGTGCCAGCAGCCAAGAAGGTATGTCAGGCAACATTCAGTACTTC.

V usage is TRBV6-5 and J usage is TRBJ1-1; 11 bases line up with TRBD1. This CDR3 has 15 residues. V shed 4 bases, J shed 3 bases, and the junction held 4 bases outside the gene matches. Germline V lookup: CDR1 MNHEY, CDR2 SVGAGI. In DNA form, the CDR3 reads TGTGCCAGCAGTTCATGGACAGGGGGCCACACTGAAGCTTTCTTT. It is translated as CASSSWTGGHTEAFF.

V gene TRBV9 combines with J gene TRBJ2-7; TRBD1 agrees at 9 bases. Germline V gene sequence: CDR1 SGDLS, CDR2 YYNGEE. Trimming at V came to 4 bases and at J to 5 bases, leaving 1 base not matched to a gene. The CDR3 is 12 residues long. In DNA, the CDR3 is TGTGCCAGCAGCACAGGGGGCGACGAGCAGTACTTC. Its protein is CASSTGGDEQYF.

The V gene is TRBV9, the J gene TRBJ2-7; 13 positions agree with TRBD2. CDR1 is SGDLS, CDR2 YYNGEE, per germline. The V segment lost 2 bases and the J segment 3 bases; nucleotides outside the gene matches: 5. CDR3 size: 16 residues. In DNA form, the CDR3 reads TGTGCCAGCAGCGTCGGACTAGCGGGGGATTTCTACGAGCAGTACTTC. Translated, it gives CASSVGLAGDFYEQYF. The entire variable domain, with the rest obtained from reference TRBV9 and TRBJ2-7, is as follows: DSGVTQTPKHLITATGQRVTLRCSPRSGDLSVYWYQQSLDQGLQFLIQYYNGEERAKGNILERFSAQQFPDLHSELNLSSLELGDSALYFCASSVGLAGDFYEQYFGPGTRLTVT.

The chain couples TRBV10-1 to TRBJ2-1; TRBD1 matches at 8 bases. This CDR3 region has 15 residues. Germline lookup yields CDR1 WNHNN and CDR2 SYGVQD (reference sequence). With V trimmed by 6 bases and J by 8 bases, 12 bases remained unmatched. CDR3 coding DNA: TGCGCCAGCAGCGACGGACAGGGAGAGGTCGATGAGCAGTTCTTC. It yields the protein CASSDGQGEVDEQFF.

The rearrangement joins TRBV29-1 to TRBJ2-3, with D perhaps matching TRBD1 (5 bases). This CDR3 spans 14 amino acids. V gave up 6 bases and J gave up 1 base, with 14 bases separating them. The germline V gene encodes CDR1 SQVTM and CDR2 ANQGSEA. CDR3 DNA: TGCAGCGTGAAAACAGGTGTCGGCACAGATACGCAGTATTTT. Protein sequence: CSVKTGVGTDTQYF.

V and J are TRBV6-2 or TRBV6-3 and TRBJ2-7; 10 nucleotides line up with TRBD2. CDR1 MNHEY and CDR2 SVGEGT come from the germline V gene. The CDR3 contains 14 residues. Trimming took 2 bases from V and 5 from J; bases not matched to a gene: 3. CDR3 in amino acids: CASSYLAGVHEQYF. The CDR3 DNA reads as TGTGCCAGCAGTTACCTAGCGGGGGTCCACGAGCAGTACTTC.

The chain links TRBV7-2 to TRBJ1-4; TRBD1 matches 8 bases. This CDR3 is built from 15 residues. V lost 5 bases and J lost 7; bases outside the gene matches: 9. Germline V gene sequence: CDR1 SGHTA, CDR2 FQGNSA. CDR3 nucleotides: TGTGCCAGCAGCACCCGACAGGGGAAGAGTGAAAAACTGTTTTTT. It translates to CASSTRQGKSEKLFF.

This sequence joins TRBV7-2 and TRBJ1-5; D call uncertain. Germline values: CDR1 SGHTA, CDR2 FQGNSA. V lost 5 bases and J 1 base, leaving 12 bases between the germline ends. This CDR3 has 15 residues. This CDR3 reads CASSPDTESNQPQHF. The CDR3 bases are TGTGCCAGCAGCCCCGACACAGAAAGCAATCAGCCCCAGCATTTT.

This clone appeared once. The chain has TRBV7-6 and TRBJ2-1, with TRBD2 matching 8 bases. Germline lookup yields CDR1 SGHVS and CDR2 FNYEAQ. V was clipped by 0 bases and J by 8 bases; unmatched bases: 6. The CDR3 totals 15 residues. This CDR3 reads CASSLAASGFHEQFF. CDR3 sequence (DNA): TGTGCCAGCAGCTTAGCGGCTAGCGGGTTCCATGAGCAGTTCTTC.

The genes are TRBV7-2 and TRBJ2-3; tentatively, D is TRBD2 (6 bases). There are 14 residues in the CDR3. The germline CDR1 and CDR2 sequences are SGHTA and FQGNSA. Between the trimmed V and J ends, which lost 0 bases and 6 bases, there was a span of 10 bases. This chain's CDR3 is CASSLAREMDTQYF. For the CDR3, the DNA is TGTGCCAGCAGCTTAGCCCGGGAGATGGATACGCAGTATTTT.

The CDR3: CASSLRGQGVPNTEAFF. DNA of the CDR3: TGTGCCAGCAGCTTACGGGGACAGGGAGTACCTAACACTGAAGCTTTCTTT. The rearrangement links TRBV5-5 to TRBJ1-1, with 9 bases matching TRBD1. The germline V gene encodes CDR1 SGHKS and CDR2 YYEKEE (reference sequence). Unmatched junction bases numbered 10, after V lost 2 bases and J lost 2 bases. The CDR3 extends over 17 amino acids.

The chain recombines TRBV13 with TRBJ2-5; weak D call: TRBD2 (6 bases). Germline V gene data show CDR1 as PRHDT and CDR2 as FYEKMQ (reference sequence). V dropped 6 bases and J dropped 0 bases, with 14 bases sitting between them. The CDR3 loop spans 15 amino acids. The CDR3 coding sequence is TGTGCCAGCAGTCAGGACTACCCGAACCAAGAGACCCAGTACTTC. This codes for CASSQDYPNQETQYF. The full variable domain, its missing parts supplied by reference TRBV13 and TRBJ2-5, is AAGVIQSPRHLIKEKRETATLKCYPIPRHDTVYWYQQGPGQDPQFLISFYEKMQSDKGSIPDRFSAQQFSDYHSELNMSSLELGDSALYFCASSQDYPNQETQYFGPGTRLLVL.

The V and J genes are TRBV30 and TRBJ1-5; D is unclear. Germline V gives CDR1 GTSNPN, CDR2 SVGIG (reference sequence). The CDR3 is made up of 12 amino acids. Between the trimmed V and J ends, which lost 0 bases and 4 bases, there was a span of 4 bases. The CDR3 protein is CAWSVLNQPQHF. Here the CDR3 DNA reads TGTGCCTGGAGTGTACTGAATCAGCCCCAGCATTTT.

V is TRBV30 and J is TRBJ1-1; 9 bases align to TRBD1. Germline assignment: CDR1 GTSNPN and CDR2 SVGIG (reference sequence). The CDR3 consists of 13 residues. After removal of 5 bases from V and 3 bases from J, the junction contained 4 bases not matched to a gene. CDR3 loop: CAWGTGSDTEAFF. CDR3 coding DNA: TGTGCCTGGGGGACAGGGTCGGACACTGAAGCTTTCTTT.

The sample holds one count of this clone. The CDR3 bases are TGTGCCAGCAGCTTAGCGCGCCAGGGGGCTGGAAACACCATATATTTT. This translates into CASSLARQGAGNTIYF. The chain employs TRBV7-9 and TRBJ1-3, with 7 bases aligning to TRBD1. Trimming took 0 bases from V and 2 from J; bases not matched to a gene: 4. CDR3 length: 16 residues. The V gene's germline CDR1 is SEHNR and CDR2 FQNEAQ (reference sequence). Variable domain in full (rest from reference TRBV7-9 and TRBJ1-3): DTGVSQNPRHKITKRGQNVTFRCDPISEHNRLYWYRQTLGQGPEFLTYFQNEAQLEKSRLLSDRFSAERPKGSFSTLEIQRTEQGDSAMYLCASSLARQGAGNTIYFGEGSWLTVV.